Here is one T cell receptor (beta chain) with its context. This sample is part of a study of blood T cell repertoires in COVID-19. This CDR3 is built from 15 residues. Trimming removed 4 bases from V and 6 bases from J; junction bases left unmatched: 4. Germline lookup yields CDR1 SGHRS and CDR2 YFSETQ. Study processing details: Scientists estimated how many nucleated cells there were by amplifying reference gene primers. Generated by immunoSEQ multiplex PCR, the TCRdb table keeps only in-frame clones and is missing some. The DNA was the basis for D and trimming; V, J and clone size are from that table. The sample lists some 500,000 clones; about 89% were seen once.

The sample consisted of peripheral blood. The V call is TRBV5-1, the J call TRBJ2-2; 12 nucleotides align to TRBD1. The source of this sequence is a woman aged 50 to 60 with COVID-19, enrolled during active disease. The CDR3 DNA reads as TGCGCCAGCAGCCAAGGGACAGGGGGCTCCGGGGAGCTGTTTTTT. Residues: CASSQGTGGSGELFF.